The source of this T cell receptor beta chain is a study of OX40 agonist ivuxolimab in advanced cancers. The repertoire was sequenced with immunoSEQ multiplex PCR; TCRdb's copy has only in-frame clones and lacks some. Found here are about 35,000 clones, roughly 90% of them singletons; the top ten hold roughly a third. Whole-study findings and limits: Some patients without response likewise showed low normalized clonal expansion. Doses of 0.1 to 3.0 mg/kg were accompanied by clonal expansion of CD4+ and CD8+ blood T cells by week 6.

Trimming cost V 2 bases and J 7 bases, with 14 bases left between them. The CDR3 sequence is 14 residues long. With respect to this clone: Its specificity is not known.

Sampling of blood occurred at baseline, cycle 4 day 1, and cycle 7 day 1. This receptor was taken from an adult with an advanced solid tumor such as melanoma, head and neck, liver or kidney cancer. The chain is built from TRBV23-1 and TRBJ1-2; D is unresolved. TRBV23-1 is reported as an ORF; its role is uncertain. Source: CD4+ or CD8+ T cells sorted from blood, taken in a trial of the OX40 agonist ivuxolimab. CDR3 protein: CASSQRLIRAGYTF. CDR3 nucleotide sequence: TGCGCCAGCAGTCAACGATTAATACGGGCTGGCTACACCTTC.